This T cell receptor beta chain was obtained from a study of long-term antiretroviral therapy in people with HIV. Regarding the study as a whole: Before ART, certain clones expanded, and these dominated the repertoire at all time points.

This clone showed up just once. The antigen remains undetermined. They ran version v3.0 of the immunoSEQ assay at survey level. Repertoires were generated with immunoSEQ multiplex PCR, while TCRdb's copy carries only in-frame clones and drops some. The sample contains 23,000 or so clones, approximately 93% of which appear only once. The CDR3 runs 17 residues. Germline trimming cut 4 bases from V and 3 bases from J; bases unmatched to any gene: 10. Source: unsorted PBMCs, taken 7.6 years after starting antiretroviral therapy. The rearrangement uses TRBV5-3 and TRBJ2-1, with TRBD1 matching 10 bases. TRBV5-3 carries the ORF label, with uncertain function. The TCR originated in a woman aged 40 to 55 with HIV. In DNA, the CDR3 is TGTGCCAGAAGCCCGTATGCCGGGACAGGGGACTACAATGAGCAGTTCTTC. Its translation is CARSPYAGTGDYNEQFF.